These T cell receptor beta chains were read from a single sample in a study of T cell repertoires in cytomegalovirus infection. Antigen specificity for these receptors is unknown. MiXCR was run by TCRdb on the reads, yielding one entry per CDR3 protein. The sample yields hundreds of thousands of distinct CDR3 sequences, about 33% seen once. This material consisted of cultured CD8+ T cells from PBMCs, taken from culture after CMV antigen stimulation. All receptors derive from a human donor in good health (CMV status not recorded). Some clones in this sample may be carry-over from other donors' samples. Both conserved end residues are part of each CDR3.

>TRBV6-5|TRBJ1-1
CARHGQGTEAFF
>TRBV7-3|TRBJ1-5
CASSLTIAGNQPQHF
>TRBV7-8|TRBJ2-2
CASSPWGGEVTGELFF
>TRBV12-3/TRBV12-4|TRBJ1-4
CASSFMAEPFTNEKLFF
>TRBV27|TRBJ2-5
CASSLHRGGRGGDQETQYF
>TRBV9|TRBJ2-2
CASSGGANTGELFF
>TRBV6-6|TRBJ1-5
CASSLYQIVDQPQHF
>TRBV4-2|TRBJ1-3
CASSPRTGGFSGNTIYF
>TRBV7-2|TRBJ2-3
CASSLYLVFGDTQYF
>TRBV7-2|TRBJ2-5
CASTPTSGEETQYF
>TRBV6-6|TRBJ2-3
CASTGGASDTQYF
>TRBV2|TRBJ1-2
CASPGGGVEDGYTF
>TRBV19|TRBJ1-1
CASKIAGTEAFF
>TRBV12-3/TRBV12-4|TRBJ2-1
CASSDLTSGGDNEQFF
>TRBV18|TRBJ2-1
CASSPDTREQFF
>TRBV2|TRBJ1-6
CAISGRAYNSPLHF
>TRBV6-2/TRBV6-3|TRBJ1-2
CASSSSRELYGYTF
>TRBV7-2|TRBJ1-5
CASSLDLPGGESNQPQHF
>TRBV7-6|TRBJ2-1
CASSLGGFRGFNEQFF
>TRBV10-3|TRBJ2-7
CAISLWRGGTSYEQYF
>TRBV5-4|TRBJ2-7
CASSYETGGYEQYF
>TRBV2|TRBJ1-1
CACGTVNTEAFF
>TRBV28|TRBJ1-5
CASSLPPGQPQHF
>TRBV27|TRBJ1-6
CASTRLGDSPLHF
>TRBV7-8|TRBJ2-1
CASSLSRVVSNEQFF
>TRBV15|TRBJ1-5
CATSRVGPNQPQHF
>TRBV7-2|TRBJ1-2
CASSAKVDLNYGYTF
>TRBV12-3/TRBV12-4|TRBJ2-2
CASSPDPSGNTGELFF
>TRBV19|TRBJ2-1
CASSMRTSGGGYNEQFF
>TRBV2|TRBJ1-6
CAGRELSYNSPLHF
>TRBV27|TRBJ1-5
CASSLGSAGQPQHF
>TRBV20-1|TRBJ2-3
CSATGQGAGDTQYF
>TRBV27|TRBJ2-3
CASRARADTQYF
>TRBV12-3/TRBV12-4|TRBJ2-3
CASSSLAGGADTQYF
>TRBV7-6|TRBJ1-1
CASSFSSGTGGEIEAFF
>TRBV27|TRBJ2-1
CASSLRGGTTYNEQFF
>TRBV27|TRBJ1-2
CASRGGGLYGYTF
>TRBV27|TRBJ2-1
CASSSYRVDEQFF
>TRBV27|TRBJ1-1
CASRNYNQGALDTEAFF
>TRBV6-2/TRBV6-3|TRBJ1-1
CASSLFSNTEAFF
>TRBV12-3/TRBV12-4|TRBJ1-1
CASSASLKNTEAFF
>TRBV7-6|TRBJ1-4
CASSLTKGITTNEKLFF
>TRBV7-9|TRBJ2-1
CASSVDRGLNEQFF
>TRBV27|TRBJ2-1
CASSFYRGVVEQFF
>TRBV29-1|TRBJ2-3
CSVLGQLYTQYF
>TRBV6-2/TRBV6-3|TRBJ1-5
CASSTTDSPEPQHF
>TRBV5-1|TRBJ2-5
CASSAVDRGLETQYF
>TRBV20-1|TRBJ1-5
CSATPGAQYSNQPQHF
>TRBV14|TRBJ2-3
CASSGLGQATDTQYF
>TRBV20-1|TRBJ2-2
CSAHVANTGELFF
>TRBV19|TRBJ2-1
CASSIEGFSVLAGGLSSYNEQFF
>TRBV6-1|TRBJ2-1
CASSSTGQSSYNEQFF